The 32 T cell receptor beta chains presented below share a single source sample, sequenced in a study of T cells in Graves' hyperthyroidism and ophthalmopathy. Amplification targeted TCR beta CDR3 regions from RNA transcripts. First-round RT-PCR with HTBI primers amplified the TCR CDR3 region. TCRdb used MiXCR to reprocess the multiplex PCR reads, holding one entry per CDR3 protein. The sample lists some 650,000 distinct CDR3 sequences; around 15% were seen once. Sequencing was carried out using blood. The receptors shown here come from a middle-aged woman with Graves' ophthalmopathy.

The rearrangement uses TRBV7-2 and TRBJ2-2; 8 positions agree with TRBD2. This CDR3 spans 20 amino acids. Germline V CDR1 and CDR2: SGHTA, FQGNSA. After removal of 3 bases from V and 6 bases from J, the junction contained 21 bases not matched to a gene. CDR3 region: CASSFSSRNRGGKNSGELFF. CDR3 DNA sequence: TGTGCCAGCAGCTTTTCGTCTAGGAACCGGGGGGGCAAAAATTCCGGGGAGCTGTTTTTT.

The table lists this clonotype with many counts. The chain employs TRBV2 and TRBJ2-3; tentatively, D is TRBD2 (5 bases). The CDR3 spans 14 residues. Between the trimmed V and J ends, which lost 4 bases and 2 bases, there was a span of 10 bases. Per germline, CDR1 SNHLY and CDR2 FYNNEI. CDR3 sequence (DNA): TGTGCCAGCAGTGGAGGAGCGGACACAGATACGCAGTATTTT. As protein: CASSGGADTDTQYF.

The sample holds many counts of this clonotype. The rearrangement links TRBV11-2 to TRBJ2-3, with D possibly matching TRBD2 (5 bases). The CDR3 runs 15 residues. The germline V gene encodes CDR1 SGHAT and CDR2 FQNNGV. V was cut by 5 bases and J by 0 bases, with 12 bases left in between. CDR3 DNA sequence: TGTGCCAGCAGCAAGCCTGGAGGTAGCACAGATACGCAGTATTTT. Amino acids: CASSKPGGSTDTQYF.

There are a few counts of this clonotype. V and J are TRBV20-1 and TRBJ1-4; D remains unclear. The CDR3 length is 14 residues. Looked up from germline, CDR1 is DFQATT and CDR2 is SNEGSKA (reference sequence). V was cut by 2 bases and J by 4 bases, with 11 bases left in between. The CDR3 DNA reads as TGCAGTGCTAGAAAGGCAGTAAATAATGAAAAACTGTTTTTT. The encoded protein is CSARKAVNNEKLFF.

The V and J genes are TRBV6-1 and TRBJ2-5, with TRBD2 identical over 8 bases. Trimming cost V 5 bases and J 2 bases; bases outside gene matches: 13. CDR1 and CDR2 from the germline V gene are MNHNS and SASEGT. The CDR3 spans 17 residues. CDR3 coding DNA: TGTGCCAGCAGTACCATTTCGGGACTAGGGGTTCAAGAGACCCAGTACTTC. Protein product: CASSTISGLGVQETQYF.

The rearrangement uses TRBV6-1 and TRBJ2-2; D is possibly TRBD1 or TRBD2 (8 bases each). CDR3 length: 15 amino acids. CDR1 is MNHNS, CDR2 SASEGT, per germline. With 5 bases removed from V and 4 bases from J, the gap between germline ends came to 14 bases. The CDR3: CASSTGGLGTGELFF. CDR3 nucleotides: TGTGCCAGCAGTACAGGGGGACTAGGCACCGGGGAGCTGTTTTTT.

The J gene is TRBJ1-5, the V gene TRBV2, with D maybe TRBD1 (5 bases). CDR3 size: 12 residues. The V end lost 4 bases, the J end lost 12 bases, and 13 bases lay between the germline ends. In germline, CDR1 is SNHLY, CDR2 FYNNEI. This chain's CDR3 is CASSGGDRDQHF. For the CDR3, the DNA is TGTGCCAGCAGTGGTGGGGACCGAGACCAGCATTTT.

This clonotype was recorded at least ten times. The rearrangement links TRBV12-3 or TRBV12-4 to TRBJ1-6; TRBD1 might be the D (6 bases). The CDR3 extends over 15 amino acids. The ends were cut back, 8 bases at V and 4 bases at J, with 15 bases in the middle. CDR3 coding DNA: TGTGCCAGCCTCCGGGACACCTCATATAATTCACCCCTCCACTTT. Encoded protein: CASLRDTSYNSPLHF.

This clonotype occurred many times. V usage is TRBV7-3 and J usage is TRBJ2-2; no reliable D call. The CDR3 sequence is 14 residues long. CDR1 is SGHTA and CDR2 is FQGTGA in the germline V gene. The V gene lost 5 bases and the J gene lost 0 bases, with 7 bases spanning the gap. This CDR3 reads CASSPSSNTGELFF. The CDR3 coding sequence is TGTGCCAGCAGCCCGTCATCGAACACCGGGGAGCTGTTTTTT.

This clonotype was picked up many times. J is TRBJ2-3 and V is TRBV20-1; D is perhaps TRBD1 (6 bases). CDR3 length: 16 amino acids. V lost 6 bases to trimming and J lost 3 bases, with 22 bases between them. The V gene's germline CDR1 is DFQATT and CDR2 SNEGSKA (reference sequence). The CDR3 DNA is TGCAGTGCCGACCGCCTACAGGGTACCGGGACAGATACGCAGTATTTT. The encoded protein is CSADRLQGTGTDTQYF.

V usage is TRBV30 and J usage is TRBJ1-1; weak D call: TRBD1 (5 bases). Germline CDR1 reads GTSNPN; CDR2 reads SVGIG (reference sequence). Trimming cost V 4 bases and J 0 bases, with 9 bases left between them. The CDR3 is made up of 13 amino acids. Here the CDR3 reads CAWTPRVNTEAFF. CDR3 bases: TGTGCCTGGACTCCCAGGGTGAACACTGAAGCTTTCTTT.

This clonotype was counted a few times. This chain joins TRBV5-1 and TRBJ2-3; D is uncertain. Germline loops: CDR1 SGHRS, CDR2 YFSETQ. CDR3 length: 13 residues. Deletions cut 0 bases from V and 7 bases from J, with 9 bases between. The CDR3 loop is CASSLDGENTQYF. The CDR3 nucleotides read TGCGCCAGCAGCTTGGATGGTGAGAATACGCAGTATTTT.

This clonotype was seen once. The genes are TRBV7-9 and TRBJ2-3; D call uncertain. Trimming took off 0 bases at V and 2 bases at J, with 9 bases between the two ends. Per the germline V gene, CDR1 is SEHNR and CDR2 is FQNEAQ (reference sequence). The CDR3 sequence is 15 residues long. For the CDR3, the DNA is TGTGCCAGCAGCTTAGCGCCCAGGCCCACAGATACGCAGTATTTT. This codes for CASSLAPRPTDTQYF.

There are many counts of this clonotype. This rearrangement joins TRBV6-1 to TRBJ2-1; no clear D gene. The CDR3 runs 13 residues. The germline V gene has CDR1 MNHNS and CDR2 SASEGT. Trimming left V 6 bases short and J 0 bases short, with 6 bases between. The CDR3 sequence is CASSRASYNEQFF. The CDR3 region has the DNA TGTGCCAGCAGCCGGGCCTCCTACAATGAGCAGTTCTTC.

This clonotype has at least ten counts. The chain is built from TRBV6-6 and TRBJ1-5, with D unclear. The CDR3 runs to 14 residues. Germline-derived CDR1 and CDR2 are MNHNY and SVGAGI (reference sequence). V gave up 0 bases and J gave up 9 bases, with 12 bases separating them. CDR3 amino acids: CASSYSYSGMPQHF. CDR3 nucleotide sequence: TGTGCCAGCAGTTACTCTTATTCCGGAATGCCCCAGCATTTT.

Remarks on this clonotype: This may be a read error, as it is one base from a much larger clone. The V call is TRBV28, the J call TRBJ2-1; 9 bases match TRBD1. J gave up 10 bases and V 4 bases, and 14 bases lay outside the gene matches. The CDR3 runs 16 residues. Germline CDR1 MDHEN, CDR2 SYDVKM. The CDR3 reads CASSWAPGQGWTEQFF. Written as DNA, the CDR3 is TGTGCCAGCAGTTGGGCCCCGGGACAGGGATGGACGGAGCAGTTCTTC.

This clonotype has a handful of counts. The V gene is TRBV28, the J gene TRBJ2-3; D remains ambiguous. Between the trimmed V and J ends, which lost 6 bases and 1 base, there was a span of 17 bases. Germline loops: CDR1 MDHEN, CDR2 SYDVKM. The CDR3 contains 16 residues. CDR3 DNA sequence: TGTGCCAGCAGACCCCTTGGGGTCCAACGCACAGATACGCAGTATTTT. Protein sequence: CASRPLGVQRTDTQYF.

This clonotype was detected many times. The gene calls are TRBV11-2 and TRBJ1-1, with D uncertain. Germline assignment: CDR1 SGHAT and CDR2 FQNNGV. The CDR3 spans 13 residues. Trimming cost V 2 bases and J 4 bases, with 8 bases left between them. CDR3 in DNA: TGTGCCAGCAGCTTATCCTCGAGCACTGAAGCTTTCTTT. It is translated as CASSLSSSTEAFF.

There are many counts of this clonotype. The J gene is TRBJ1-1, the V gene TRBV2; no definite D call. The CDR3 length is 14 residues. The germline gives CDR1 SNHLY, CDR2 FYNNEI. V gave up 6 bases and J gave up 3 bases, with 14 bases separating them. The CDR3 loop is CASRIVRVYTEAFF. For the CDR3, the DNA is TGTGCCAGCAGAATCGTTAGGGTATACACTGAAGCTTTCTTT.

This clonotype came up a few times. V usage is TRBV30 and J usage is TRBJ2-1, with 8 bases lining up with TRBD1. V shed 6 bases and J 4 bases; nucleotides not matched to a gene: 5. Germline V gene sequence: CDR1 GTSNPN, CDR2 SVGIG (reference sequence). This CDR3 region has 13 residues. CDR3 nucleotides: TGTGCCTGTGACAGGGGAATTTACAATGAGCAGTTCTTC. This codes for CACDRGIYNEQFF.

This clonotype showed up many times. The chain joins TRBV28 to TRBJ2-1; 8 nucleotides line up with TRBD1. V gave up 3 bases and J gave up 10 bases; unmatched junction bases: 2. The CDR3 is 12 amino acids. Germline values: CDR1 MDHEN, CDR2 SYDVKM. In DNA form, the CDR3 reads TGTGCCAGCAGTTTCGGACAGGGAGAGCAGTTCTTC. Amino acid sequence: CASSFGQGEQFF.

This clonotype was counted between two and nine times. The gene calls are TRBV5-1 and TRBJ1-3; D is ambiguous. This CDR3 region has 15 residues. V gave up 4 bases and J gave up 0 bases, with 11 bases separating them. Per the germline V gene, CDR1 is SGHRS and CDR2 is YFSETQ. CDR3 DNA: TGCGCCAGCAGCACAGACATAAGCTCTGGAAACACCATATATTTT. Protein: CASSTDISSGNTIYF.

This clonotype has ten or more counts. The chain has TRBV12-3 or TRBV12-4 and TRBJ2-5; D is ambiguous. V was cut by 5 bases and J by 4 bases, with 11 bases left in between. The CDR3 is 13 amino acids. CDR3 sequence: CASSPGYRETQYF. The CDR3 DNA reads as TGTGCCAGCAGTCCCGGGTATAGAGAGACCCAGTACTTC.

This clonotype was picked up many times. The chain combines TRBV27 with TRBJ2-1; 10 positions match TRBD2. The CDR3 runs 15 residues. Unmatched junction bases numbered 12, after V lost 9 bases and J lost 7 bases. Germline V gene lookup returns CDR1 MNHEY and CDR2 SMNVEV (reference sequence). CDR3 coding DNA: TGTGCCAGGGCCCACAAGCGGGAGGGCCGAAATGAGCAGTTCTTC. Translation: CARAHKREGRNEQFF.

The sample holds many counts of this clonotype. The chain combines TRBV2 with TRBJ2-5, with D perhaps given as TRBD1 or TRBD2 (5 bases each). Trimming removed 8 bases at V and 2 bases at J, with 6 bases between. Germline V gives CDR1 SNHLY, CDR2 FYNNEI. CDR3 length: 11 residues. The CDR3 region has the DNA TGTGCCAGCGGGACGCAAGAGACCCAGTACTTC. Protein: CASGTQETQYF.

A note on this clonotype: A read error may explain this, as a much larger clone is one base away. This CDR3 reads CTSSEERGETQYF. For the CDR3, the DNA is TGTACCAGCAGTGAGGAGCGGGGGGAGACCCAGTACTTC. The genes are TRBV2 and TRBJ2-5; 8 bases align to TRBD2. Per germline, CDR1 SNHLY and CDR2 FYNNEI. This CDR3 has 13 amino acids.

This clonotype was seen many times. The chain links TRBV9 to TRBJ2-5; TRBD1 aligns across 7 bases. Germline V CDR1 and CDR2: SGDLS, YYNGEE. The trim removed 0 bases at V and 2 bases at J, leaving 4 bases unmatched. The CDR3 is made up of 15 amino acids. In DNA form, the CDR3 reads TGTGCCAGCAGCGTAGGGACAGGTCGGCAAGAGACCCAGTACTTC. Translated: CASSVGTGRQETQYF. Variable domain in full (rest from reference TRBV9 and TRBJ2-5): DSGVTQTPKHLITATGQRVTLRCSPRSGDLSVYWYQQSLDQGLQFLIQYYNGEERAKGNILERFSAQQFPDLHSELNLSSLELGDSALYFCASSVGTGRQETQYFGPGTRLLVL.

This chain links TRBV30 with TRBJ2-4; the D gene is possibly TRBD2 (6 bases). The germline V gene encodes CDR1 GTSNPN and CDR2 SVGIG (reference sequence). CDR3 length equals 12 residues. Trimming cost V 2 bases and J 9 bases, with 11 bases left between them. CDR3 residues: CAWSRGMGIQYF. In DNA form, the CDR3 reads TGTGCCTGGAGTCGGGGGATGGGCATTCAGTACTTC.

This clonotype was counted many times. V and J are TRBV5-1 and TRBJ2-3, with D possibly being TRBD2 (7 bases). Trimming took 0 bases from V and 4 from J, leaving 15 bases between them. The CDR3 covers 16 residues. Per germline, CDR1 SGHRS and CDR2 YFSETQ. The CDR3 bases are TGCGCCAGCAGCTTGGGGGGGGGCGCAGCTGCAGATACGCAGTATTTT. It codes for CASSLGGGAAADTQYF.

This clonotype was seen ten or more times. DNA of the CDR3: TGTGCCAGCAGCCCCGCATTTGGAGGGAGGAGTAGGAATGAGCAGTTCTTC. Translated, it gives CASSPAFGGRSRNEQFF. The V call is TRBV11-2, the J call TRBJ2-1; D is perhaps TRBD2 (6 bases). The CDR3 has 17 amino acids. The V gene lost 5 bases and the J gene lost 7 bases, with 24 bases spanning the gap. Germline V lookup: CDR1 SGHAT, CDR2 FQNNGV.

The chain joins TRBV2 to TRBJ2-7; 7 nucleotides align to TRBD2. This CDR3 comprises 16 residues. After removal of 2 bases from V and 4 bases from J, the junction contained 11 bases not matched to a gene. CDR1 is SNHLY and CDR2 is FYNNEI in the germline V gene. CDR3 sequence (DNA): TGTGCCAGCAGTGAAAGCGCCGGGCTAGCGGAGTACGAGCAGTACTTC. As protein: CASSESAGLAEYEQYF.

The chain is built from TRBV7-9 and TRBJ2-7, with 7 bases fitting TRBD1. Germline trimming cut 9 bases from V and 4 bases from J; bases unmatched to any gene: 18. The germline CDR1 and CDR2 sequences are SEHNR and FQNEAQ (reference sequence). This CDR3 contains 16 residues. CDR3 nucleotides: TGTGCCAGAAGCCCCCACCAGCCAGGGGGATATTACGAGCAGTACTTC. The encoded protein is CARSPHQPGGYYEQYF.